A single sample is the source of the 24 T cell receptor beta chains below, sequenced in a study of T cells in Graves' hyperthyroidism and ophthalmopathy. RNA transcripts yielded amplified TCR beta CDR3 regions. The HTBI set primed first-round TCR CDR3 RT-PCR. A single record per CDR3 protein comes from TCRdb applying MiXCR to the multiplex PCR reads. The sample includes 600,000 to 800,000 distinct CDR3 sequences, approximately 36% of them seen just once. Material: blood. The receptors derive from a woman aged 40 to 55 with Graves' hyperthyroidism.

On this clonotype itself: At one of its ends the junction is not consistent with the germline gene, which may arise from a read error. The rearrangement joins TRBV5-4 to TRBJ2-7; 9 nucleotides align to TRBD1. The CDR3 extends over 14 amino acids. CDR1 and CDR2 from the germline V gene are SGHNT and YYREEE (reference sequence). CDR3 in amino acids: CASSFPGQGNEQCF. The CDR3 DNA sequence: TGTGCCAGCAGCTTCCCGGGACAGGGTAACGAGCAGTGCTTC.

This clonotype was counted between two and nine times. The rearrangement joins TRBV11-2 to TRBJ2-7, with 7 bases that match TRBD2. This CDR3 contains 13 residues. V was clipped by 5 bases and J by 3 bases; unmatched bases: 4. In germline, CDR1 is SGHAT, CDR2 FQNNGV. The DNA for the CDR3 is TGTGCCAGCAGCCACGGGACTAACTACGAGCAGTACTTC. It specifies CASSHGTNYEQYF. Full variable domain (outside the CDR3, taken from reference TRBV11-2 and TRBJ2-7): EAGVAQSPRYKIIEKRQSVAFWCNPISGHATLYWYQQILGQGPKLLIQFQNNGVVDDSQLPKDRFSAERLKGVDSTLKIQPAKLEDSAVYLCASSHGTNYEQYFGPGTRLTVT.

The chain has TRBV19 and TRBJ2-2; no clear D gene. Germline V lookup: CDR1 LNHDA, CDR2 SQIVND (reference sequence). CDR3 size: 14 residues. Deletions cut 2 bases from V and 1 base from J, with 5 bases between. The CDR3 DNA is TGTGCCAGTAGTATAAGCTTGAACACCGGGGAGCTGTTTTTT. This encodes CASSISLNTGELFF.

This clonotype is a singleton in its sample. A much more abundant neighbour one base away suggests this may be a read error. The gene calls are TRBV15 and TRBJ1-1; no reliable D call. Germline V gene lookup returns CDR1 LNHNV and CDR2 YYDKDF (reference sequence). The CDR3 sequence is 13 residues long. CDR3 residues: CATSRGGGAEASF. CDR3 bases: TGTGCCACCAGCAGAGGAGGAGGAGCTGAAGCTTCCTTT.

This clonotype showed up many times. The V call is TRBV2, the J call TRBJ2-7; D is ambiguous. The CDR3 has 11 amino acids. The germline CDR1 and CDR2 sequences are SNHLY and FYNNEI. Trimming took off 9 bases at V and 5 bases at J, with 11 bases between the two ends. Here the CDR3 DNA reads TGTGCCAGGTCAAGGTCCCACGAGCAGTACTTC. Residues: CARSRSHEQYF.

This chain connects TRBV7-9 to TRBJ1-3; D gene uncertain. The CDR3 spans 17 residues. Germline V gene sequence: CDR1 SEHNR, CDR2 FQNEAQ (reference sequence). With 0 bases removed from V and 8 bases from J, the gap between germline ends came to 20 bases. The CDR3: CASSLATDPGYGYTIYF. The CDR3 DNA is TGTGCCAGCAGCTTAGCGACTGACCCTGGCTATGGCTACACCATATATTTT.

This rearrangement joins TRBV15 to TRBJ2-5, with D hard to call. This CDR3 region has 14 residues. The germline gives CDR1 LNHNV, CDR2 YYDKDF (reference sequence). Trimming left V 1 base short and J 10 bases short, with 16 bases between. The CDR3 DNA reads as TGTGCCACCAGCAGAGGAACGGTCAGGTACTACCAGTACTTC. It is translated as CATSRGTVRYYQYF. Using reference TRBV15 and TRBJ2-5 for the parts outside the CDR3, the full variable domain is DAMVIQNPRYQVTQFGKPVTLSCSQTLNHNVMYWYQQKSSQAPKLLFHYYDKDFNNEADTPDNFQSRRPNTSFCFLDIRSPGLGDTAMYLCATSRGTVRYYQYFGPGTRLLVL.

This clonotype was picked up many times. The chain employs TRBV7-9 and TRBJ1-1; 8 positions match TRBD1. Trimming at V came to 5 bases and at J to 0 bases, leaving 5 bases not matched to a gene. From germline, CDR1 is SEHNR and CDR2 FQNEAQ (reference sequence). CDR3 length equals 15 residues. The CDR3 spells CASSPGQGLNTEAFF. DNA of the CDR3: TGTGCCAGCAGCCCCGGACAGGGATTGAACACTGAAGCTTTCTTT.

This clonotype was seen ten or more times. This chain uses TRBV10-3 with TRBJ1-5; TRBD1 matches at 7 bases. The CDR3 contains 14 residues. Germline loops: CDR1 ENHRY, CDR2 SYGVKD. V shed 8 bases, J shed 6 bases, and the junction held 10 bases outside the gene matches. CDR3 amino acids: CAIGGGRDVQPQHF. The CDR3, as DNA: TGTGCCATCGGAGGGGGCAGGGATGTTCAGCCCCAGCATTTT.

The CDR3 DNA sequence: TGTGCCAGTAGTACAAGACAGGGCGGCACTCAGCCCCAGCATTTT. This encodes CASSTRQGGTQPQHF. This chain joins TRBV19 and TRBJ1-5, with 7 bases aligning to TRBD1. The junction had 9 bases not matched to a gene; V was cut back by 4 bases and J by 6 bases. This CDR3 comprises 15 residues. CDR1 and CDR2 (germline): LNHDA, SQIVND (reference sequence).

This clonotype was counted a few times. The genes are TRBV15 and TRBJ1-4, with a possible D match to TRBD1 (5 bases). Per germline, CDR1 LNHNV and CDR2 YYDKDF (reference sequence). CDR3 length equals 15 residues. Trimming shortened V by 1 base and J by 6 bases, and 12 bases separated the two germline ends. The CDR3 nucleotides read TGTGCCACCAGCAGAGGAAAGAGACAGTATGAAAAACTGTTTTTT. As protein: CATSRGKRQYEKLFF.

This clonotype was seen a handful of times. The chain employs TRBV6-5 and TRBJ2-5; the match to TRBD1 covers 7 bases. Germline V CDR1 and CDR2: MNHEY, SVGAGI. The CDR3 spans 14 residues. V dropped 4 bases and J dropped 5; count of bases not matched to a gene: 7. In DNA form, the CDR3 reads TGTGCCAGCAGTTTAGGACAGGTCCGGGAGACCCAGTACTTC. Translation gives CASSLGQVRETQYF.

In this sample, this clonotype turned up many times. The rearrangement uses TRBV7-2 and TRBJ2-7; 9 bases fit TRBD1. The CDR3 consists of 14 residues. V lost 5 bases, J lost 4 bases, and 6 bases stayed unmatched. Per germline, CDR1 SGHTA and CDR2 FQGNSA. CDR3 in amino acids: CASSAGQGPYEQYF. The CDR3, as DNA: TGTGCCAGCAGCGCCGGACAGGGGCCGTACGAGCAGTACTTC.

This clonotype occurred a few times. The V and J genes are TRBV2 and TRBJ1-2; D is ambiguous. CDR1 is SNHLY and CDR2 is FYNNEI in the germline V gene. The CDR3 sequence is 10 residues long. With 10 bases removed from V and 7 bases from J, the gap between germline ends came to 10 bases. The CDR3, as DNA: TGTGCCAAAGGAGAAGGTGGCTACACCTTC. Residues: CAKGEGGYTF.

This clonotype has at least ten counts. The gene calls are TRBV25-1 and TRBJ2-7, with 8 nucleotides matching TRBD1. The germline gives CDR1 MGHDK, CDR2 SYGVNS. V was pared by 0 bases and J by 3 bases, with 4 bases of the junction left unmatched. The CDR3 is 15 residues long. The DNA of the CDR3 is TGTGCCAGCAGTGAATACGGGACAGGTATCTACGAGCAGTACTTC. Amino acids: CASSEYGTGIYEQYF.

This clonotype has just a few counts. The chain joins TRBV6-5 to TRBJ1-2; D ambiguous. Germline-derived CDR1 and CDR2 are MNHEY and SVGAGI. CDR3 size: 15 residues. The V end was cut by 0 bases, the J end by 0 bases, with 8 bases between. The CDR3 coding sequence is TGTGCCAGCAGTTACTCGGCAGACCCTAACTATGGCTACACCTTC. Translation: CASSYSADPNYGYTF.

This clonotype was seen many times. The rearrangement uses TRBV7-9 and TRBJ2-7; D is perhaps TRBD1 (6 bases). This CDR3 has 13 amino acids. V shed 4 bases and J shed 6 bases, with 13 bases lying between them. The germline V gene encodes CDR1 SEHNR and CDR2 FQNEAQ (reference sequence). CDR3 residues: CASSSHDRREQYF. The DNA of the CDR3 is TGTGCCAGCAGCTCGCACGACAGGCGCGAGCAGTACTTC. Full variable domain (remainder filled in from reference TRBV7-9 and TRBJ2-7): DTGVSQNPRHKITKRGQNVTFRCDPISEHNRLYWYRQTLGQGPEFLTYFQNEAQLEKSRLLSDRFSAERPKGSFSTLEIQRTEQGDSAMYLCASSSHDRREQYFGPGTRLTVT.

The chain links TRBV20-1 to TRBJ1-3; TRBD1 aligns across 7 bases. J gave up 0 bases and V 6 bases, and 14 bases lay outside the gene matches. From germline, CDR1 is DFQATT and CDR2 SNEGSKA (reference sequence). The CDR3 sequence is 17 residues long. CDR3 in DNA: TGCAGTGCCACGGGACAGCCTTCGATTTACTCTGGAAACACCATATATTTT. It translates to CSATGQPSIYSGNTIYF.

The rearrangement joins TRBV7-3 to TRBJ2-7; D unresolved. Germline CDR1 is SGHTA and CDR2 is FQGTGA. This CDR3 has 11 residues. V was trimmed by 7 bases and J by 7 bases, leaving 11 bases between them. The CDR3, as DNA: TGTGCCAGCACCTACACCGGGGAGCAGTACTTC. It translates to CASTYTGEQYF.

The chain links TRBV5-1 to TRBJ1-1; TRBD1 matches at 10 bases. The CDR3 contains 17 residues. The ends lost 3 bases at V and 5 bases at J; junction bases unmatched: 13. Germline V gives CDR1 SGHRS, CDR2 YFSETQ. The CDR3, as DNA: TGCGCCAGCAGCTCCGGACAGGGGGGGTGGTTGGTGACTGAAGCTTTCTTT. Its protein product is CASSSGQGGWLVTEAFF.

This chain joins TRBV12-3 or TRBV12-4 and TRBJ2-2, with 7 positions matching TRBD2. The CDR3 is 15 amino acids. The V gene end was trimmed by 6 bases and the J gene end by 4 bases; junction bases not matched to a gene: 8. The CDR3 DNA reads as TGTGCCAGCAGATTTGGGGAGGGGCCCACCGGGGAGCTGTTTTTT. This encodes CASRFGEGPTGELFF.

This clonotype turned up a few times. The chain employs TRBV7-2 and TRBJ2-7, with 8 bases matching TRBD2. The germline CDR1 and CDR2 sequences are SGHTA and FQGNSA. The CDR3 covers 17 residues. V lost 1 base to trimming and J lost 2 bases; unmatched junction nucleotides: 10. This CDR3 reads CASSLVLASGHTYEQYF. For the CDR3, the DNA is TGTGCCAGCAGCTTAGTATTGGCTAGCGGGCATACCTACGAGCAGTACTTC.

Concerning this clonotype: A much larger clone is a single base away; this may be a read error. The chain carries TRBV29-1 and TRBJ1-2; D ambiguous. CDR1 and CDR2 from the germline V gene are SQVTM and ANQGSEA. The CDR3 sequence is 14 residues long. CDR3 protein: CSAELTEANYGYTF. DNA of the CDR3: TGCAGCGCTGAACTTACAGAAGCTAACTATGGCTACACCTTC.

With respect to this clonotype: A much larger clonotype is one base distant, so this may be a read error. The chain has TRBV11-2 and TRBJ2-7, with D hard to call. The CDR3 is made up of 14 amino acids. Germline CDR1 and CDR2: SGHAT and FQNNGV. CDR3 bases: TGTGCCAGCAGCTCCATGGACGGCCCCTACGGGCAGTACTTC. This translates into CASSSMDGPYGQYF.